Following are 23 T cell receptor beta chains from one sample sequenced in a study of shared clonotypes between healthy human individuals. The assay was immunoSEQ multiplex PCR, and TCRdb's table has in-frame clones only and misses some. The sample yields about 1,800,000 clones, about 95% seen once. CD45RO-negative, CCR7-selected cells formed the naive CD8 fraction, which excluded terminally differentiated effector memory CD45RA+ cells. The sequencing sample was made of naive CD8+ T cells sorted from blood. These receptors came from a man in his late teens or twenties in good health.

CDR3 sequence: CASSPGGAGNEQFF. The CDR3 nucleotides are TGTGCCAGCAGCCCCGGGGGGGCGGGCAATGAGCAGTTCTTC. The V gene is TRBV27, the J gene TRBJ2-1, with 8 bases fitting TRBD2. CDR1 and CDR2 (germline): MNHEY, SMNVEV (reference sequence). This CDR3 is built from 14 residues. Trimming removed 6 bases from V and 6 bases from J; junction bases left unmatched: 7.

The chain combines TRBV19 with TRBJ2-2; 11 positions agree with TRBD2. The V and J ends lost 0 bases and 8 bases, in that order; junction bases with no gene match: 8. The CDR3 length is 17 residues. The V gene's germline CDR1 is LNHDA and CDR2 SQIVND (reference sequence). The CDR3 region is CASSIDLAGGSSGELFF. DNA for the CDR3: TGTGCCAGTAGTATAGATCTAGCGGGAGGTTCATCTGGGGAGCTGTTTTTT.

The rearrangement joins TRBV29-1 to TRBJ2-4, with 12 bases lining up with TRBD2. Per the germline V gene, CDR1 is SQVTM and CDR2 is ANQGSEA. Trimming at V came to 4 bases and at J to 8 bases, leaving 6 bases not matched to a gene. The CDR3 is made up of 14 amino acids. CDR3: CSVGLAGGRDIQYF. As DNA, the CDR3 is TGCAGCGTTGGGCTAGCGGGGGGGCGAGACATTCAGTACTTC.

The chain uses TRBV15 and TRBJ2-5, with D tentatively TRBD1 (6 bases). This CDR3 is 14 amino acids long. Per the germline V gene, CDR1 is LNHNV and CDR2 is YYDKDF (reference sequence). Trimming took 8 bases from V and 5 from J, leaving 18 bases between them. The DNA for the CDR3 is TGTGCCACCCTAACCAGGGGCCTGGAGGAGACCCAGTACTTC. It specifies CATLTRGLEETQYF.

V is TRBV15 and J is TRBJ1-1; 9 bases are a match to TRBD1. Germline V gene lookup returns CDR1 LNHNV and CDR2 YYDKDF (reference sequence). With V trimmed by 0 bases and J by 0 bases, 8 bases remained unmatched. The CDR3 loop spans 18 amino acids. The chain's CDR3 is CATSRDPWDRAVNTEAFF. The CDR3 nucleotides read TGTGCCACCAGCAGAGATCCCTGGGACAGGGCGGTGAACACTGAAGCTTTCTTT.

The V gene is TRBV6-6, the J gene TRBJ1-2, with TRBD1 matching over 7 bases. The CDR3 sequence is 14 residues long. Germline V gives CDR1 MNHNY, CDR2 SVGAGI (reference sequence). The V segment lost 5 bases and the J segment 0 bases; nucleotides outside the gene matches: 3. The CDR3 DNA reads TGTGCCAGCAGTAATGACAGGGCTAACTATGGCTACACCTTC. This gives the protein CASSNDRANYGYTF.

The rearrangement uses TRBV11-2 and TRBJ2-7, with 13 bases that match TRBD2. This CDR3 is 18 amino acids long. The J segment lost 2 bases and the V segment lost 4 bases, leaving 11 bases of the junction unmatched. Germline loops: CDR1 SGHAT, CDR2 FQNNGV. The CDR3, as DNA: TGTGCCAGCAGCTCTACCCCCTGGACTAGCGGGAGAGCCTACGAGCAGTACTTC. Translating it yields CASSSTPWTSGRAYEQYF.

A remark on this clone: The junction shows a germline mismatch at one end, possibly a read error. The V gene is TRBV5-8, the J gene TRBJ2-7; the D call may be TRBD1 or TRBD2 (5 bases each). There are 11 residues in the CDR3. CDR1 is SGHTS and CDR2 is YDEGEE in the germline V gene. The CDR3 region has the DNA TGTGCCAGCAGCTTGGAGGGGACGCGGGACTTC. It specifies CASSLEGTRDF.

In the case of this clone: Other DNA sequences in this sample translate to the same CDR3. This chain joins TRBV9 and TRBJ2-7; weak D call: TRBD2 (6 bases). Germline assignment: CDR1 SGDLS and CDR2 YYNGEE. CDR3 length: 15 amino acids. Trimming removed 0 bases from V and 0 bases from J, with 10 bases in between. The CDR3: CASSVDGGSSYEQYF. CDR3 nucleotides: TGTGCCAGCAGCGTAGATGGAGGGAGCTCCTACGAGCAGTACTTC. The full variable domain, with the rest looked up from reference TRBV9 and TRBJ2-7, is DSGVTQTPKHLITATGQRVTLRCSPRSGDLSVYWYQQSLDQGLQFLIQYYNGEERAKGNILERFSAQQFPDLHSELNLSSLELGDSALYFCASSVDGGSSYEQYFGPGTRLTVT.

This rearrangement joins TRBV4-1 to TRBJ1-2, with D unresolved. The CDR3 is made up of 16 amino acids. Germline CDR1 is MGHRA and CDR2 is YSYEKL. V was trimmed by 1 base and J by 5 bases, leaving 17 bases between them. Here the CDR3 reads CASSQAGLTVRYGYTF. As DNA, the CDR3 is TGCGCCAGCAGCCAAGCCGGACTGACGGTACGGTATGGCTACACCTTC.

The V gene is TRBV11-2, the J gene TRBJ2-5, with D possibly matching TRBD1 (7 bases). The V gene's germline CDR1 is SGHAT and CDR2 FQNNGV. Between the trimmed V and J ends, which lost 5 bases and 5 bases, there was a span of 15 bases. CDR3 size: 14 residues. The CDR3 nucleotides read TGTGCCAGCAGCCGACAGGGACTGAAGGAGACCCAGTACTTC. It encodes CASSRQGLKETQYF.

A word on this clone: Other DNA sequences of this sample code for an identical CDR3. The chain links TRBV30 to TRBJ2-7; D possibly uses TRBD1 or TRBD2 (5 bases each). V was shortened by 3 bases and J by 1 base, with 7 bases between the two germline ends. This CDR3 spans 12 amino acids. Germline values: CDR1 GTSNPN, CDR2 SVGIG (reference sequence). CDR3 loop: CAWRGDSYEQYF. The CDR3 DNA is TGTGCCTGGAGGGGGGATTCCTACGAGCAGTACTTC.

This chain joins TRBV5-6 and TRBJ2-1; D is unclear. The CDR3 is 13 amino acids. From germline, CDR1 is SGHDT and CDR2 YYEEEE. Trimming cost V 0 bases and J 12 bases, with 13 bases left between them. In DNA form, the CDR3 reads TGTGCCAGCAGCTTGGCCGTGGCAATGGGGCAGTTCTTC. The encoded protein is CASSLAVAMGQFF.

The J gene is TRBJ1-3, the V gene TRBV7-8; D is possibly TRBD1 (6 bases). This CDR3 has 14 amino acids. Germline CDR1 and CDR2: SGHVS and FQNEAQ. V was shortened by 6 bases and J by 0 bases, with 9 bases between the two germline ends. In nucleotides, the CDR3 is TGTGCCAGCAGGGAGACAGGCTCTGGAAACACCATATATTTT. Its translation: CASRETGSGNTIYF.

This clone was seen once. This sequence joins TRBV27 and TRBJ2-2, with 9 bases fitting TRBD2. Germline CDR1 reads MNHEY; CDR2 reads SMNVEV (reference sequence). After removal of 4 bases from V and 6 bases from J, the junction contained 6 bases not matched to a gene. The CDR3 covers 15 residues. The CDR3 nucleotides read TGTGCCAGCAGTTACTCTAGCGGGACCCCCGGGGAGCTGTTTTTT. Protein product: CASSYSSGTPGELFF.

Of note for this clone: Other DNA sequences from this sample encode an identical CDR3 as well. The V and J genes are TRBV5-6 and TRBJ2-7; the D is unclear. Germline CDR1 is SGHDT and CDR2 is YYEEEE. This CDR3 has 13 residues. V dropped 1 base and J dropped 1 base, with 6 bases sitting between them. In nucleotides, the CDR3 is TGTGCCAGCAGCTTGCACAGTTCCTACGAGCAGTACTTC. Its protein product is CASSLHSSYEQYF.

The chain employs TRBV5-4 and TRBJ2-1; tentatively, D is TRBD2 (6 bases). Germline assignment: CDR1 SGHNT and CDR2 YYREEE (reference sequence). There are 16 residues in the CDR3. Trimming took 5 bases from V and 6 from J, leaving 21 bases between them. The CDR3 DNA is TGTGCCAGCAGTCCAACCCGGGGAGGCGGAAGCAATGAGCAGTTCTTC. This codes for CASSPTRGGGSNEQFF.

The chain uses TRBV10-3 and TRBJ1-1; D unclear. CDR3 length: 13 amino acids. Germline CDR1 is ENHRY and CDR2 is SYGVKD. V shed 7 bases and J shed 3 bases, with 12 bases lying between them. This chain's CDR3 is CAINAASYTEAFF. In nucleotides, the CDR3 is TGTGCCATCAATGCAGCATCTTACACTGAAGCTTTCTTT.

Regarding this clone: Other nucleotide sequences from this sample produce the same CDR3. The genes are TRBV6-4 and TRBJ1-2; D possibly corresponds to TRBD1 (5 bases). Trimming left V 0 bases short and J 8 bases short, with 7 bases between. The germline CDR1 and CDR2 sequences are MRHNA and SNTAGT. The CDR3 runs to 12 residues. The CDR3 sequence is CASSDSGVGYTF. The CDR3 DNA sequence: TGTGCCAGCAGTGACTCAGGGGTAGGCTACACCTTC.

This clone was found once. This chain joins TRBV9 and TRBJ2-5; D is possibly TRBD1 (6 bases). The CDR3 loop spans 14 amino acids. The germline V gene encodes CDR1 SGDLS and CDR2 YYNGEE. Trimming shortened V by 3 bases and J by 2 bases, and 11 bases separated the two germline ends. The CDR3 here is CASSAGHLQETQYF. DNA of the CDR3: TGTGCCAGCAGCGCGGGACACCTTCAAGAGACCCAGTACTTC.

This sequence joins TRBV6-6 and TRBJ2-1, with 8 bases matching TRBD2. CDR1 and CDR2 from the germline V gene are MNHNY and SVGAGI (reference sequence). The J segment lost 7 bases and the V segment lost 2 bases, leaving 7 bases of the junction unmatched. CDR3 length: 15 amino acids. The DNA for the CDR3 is TGTGCCAGCAGTTACCCCGCCGGGGGGGCGAATGAGCAGTTCTTC. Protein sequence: CASSYPAGGANEQFF.

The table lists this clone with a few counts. The CDR3: CASSAKVGTSGSWNEQFF. The CDR3 DNA reads as TGTGCCAGCAGCGCAAAAGTTGGAACTAGCGGGAGTTGGAATGAGCAGTTCTTC. The chain couples TRBV9 to TRBJ2-1; 11 nucleotides line up with TRBD2. CDR1 and CDR2 (germline): SGDLS, YYNGEE. V lost 3 bases to trimming and J lost 7 bases; unmatched junction nucleotides: 15. The CDR3 consists of 18 residues.

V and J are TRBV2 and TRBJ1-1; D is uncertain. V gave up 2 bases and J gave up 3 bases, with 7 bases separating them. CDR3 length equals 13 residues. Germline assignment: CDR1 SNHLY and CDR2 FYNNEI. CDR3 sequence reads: CASSERGYTEAFF. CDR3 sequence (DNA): TGTGCCAGCAGTGAACGGGGTTACACTGAAGCTTTCTTT.